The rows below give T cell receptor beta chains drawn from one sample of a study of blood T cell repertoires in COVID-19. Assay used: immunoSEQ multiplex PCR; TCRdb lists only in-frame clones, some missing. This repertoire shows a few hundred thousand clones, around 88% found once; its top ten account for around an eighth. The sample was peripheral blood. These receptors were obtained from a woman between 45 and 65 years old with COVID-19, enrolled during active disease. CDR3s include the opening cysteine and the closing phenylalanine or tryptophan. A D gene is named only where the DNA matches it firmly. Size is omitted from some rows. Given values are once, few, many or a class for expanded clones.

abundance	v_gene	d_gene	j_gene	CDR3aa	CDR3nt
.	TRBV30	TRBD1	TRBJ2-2	CAWSKDRGNTGELFF	TGTGCCTGGAGTAAAGACAGGGGAAACACCGGGGAGCTGTTTTTT
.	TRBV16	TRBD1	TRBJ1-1	CASSEHRGVSTEAFF	TGTGCCAGCAGCGAACACAGGGGGGTGTCCACTGAAGCTTTCTTT
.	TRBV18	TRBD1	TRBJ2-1	CASSPTGGKGNEQFF	TGTGCCAGCTCACCGACAGGGGGAAAGGGCAATGAGCAGTTCTTC
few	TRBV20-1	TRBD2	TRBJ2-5	CSASGASGGTQETQYF	TGCAGTGCTAGTGGGGCTAGCGGGGGTACACAAGAGACCCAGTACTTC
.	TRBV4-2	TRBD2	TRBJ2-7	CASSRGEGGTSVSYEQYF	TGTGCCAGCAGCCGCGGAGAAGGAGGGACTAGCGTCTCCTACGAGCAGTACTTC
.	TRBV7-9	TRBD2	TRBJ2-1	CASSISGGYNEQFF	TGTGCCAGCAGCATCAGCGGGGGGTACAATGAGCAGTTCTTC
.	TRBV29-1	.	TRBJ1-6	CSVRTEINSPLHF	TGCAGCGTAAGGACAGAAATAAATTCACCCCTCCACTTT
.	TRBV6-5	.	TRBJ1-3	CASSYTLGAGNTIYF	TGTGCCAGCAGTTACACTTTAGGGGCTGGAAACACCATATATTTT
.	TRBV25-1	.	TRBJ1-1	CASSLPGLNTEAFF	TGTGCCAGCAGCTTACCTGGGCTGAACACTGAAGCTTTCTTT
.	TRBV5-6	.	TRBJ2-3	CASGAFGSTDTQYF	TGTGCCAGCGGGGCGTTCGGGAGCACAGATACGCAGTATTTT
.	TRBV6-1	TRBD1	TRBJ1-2	CASRGQDNYGYTF	TGTGCCAGCAGGGGACAGGATAACTATGGCTACACCTTC
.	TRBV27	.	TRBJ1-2	CASIGPDYGYTF	TGTGCCAGCATTGGGCCGGACTATGGCTACACCTTC
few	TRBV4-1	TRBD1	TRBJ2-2	CASRKGQGAQTGELFF	TGCGCCAGCAGGAAAGGACAGGGGGCGCAGACCGGGGAGCTGTTTTTT
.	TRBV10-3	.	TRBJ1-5	CAISESRGAEQPQHF	TGTGCCATCAGTGAGTCGCGGGGGGCAGAGCAGCCCCAGCATTTT
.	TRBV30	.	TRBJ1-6	CAWSVYRSSYNSPLHF	TGTGCCTGGAGTGTTTACAGGAGCTCCTATAATTCACCCCTCCACTTT
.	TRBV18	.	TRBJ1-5	CASSPGRGGQPQHF	TGTGCCAGCTCACCGGGTCGGGGAGGTCAGCCCCAGCATTTT
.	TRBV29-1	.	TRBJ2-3	CSVEVPVDTQYF	TGCAGCGTTGAAGTTCCGGTCGATACGCAGTATTTT
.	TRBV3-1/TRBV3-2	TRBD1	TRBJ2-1	CASSQGRTGGYNEQFF	TGTGCCAGCAGCCAAGGGCGGACAGGGGGCTACAATGAGCAGTTCTTC
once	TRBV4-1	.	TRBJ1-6	CASSHLGDNSPLHF	TGCGCCAGCAGCCACCTCGGGGATAATTCACCCCTCCACTTT
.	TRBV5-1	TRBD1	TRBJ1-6	CASSPVGTGGSPLHF	TGCGCCAGCAGCCCAGTGGGGACAGGAGGTTCACCCCTCCACTTT
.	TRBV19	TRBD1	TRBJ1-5	CASREGTGGSQPQHF	TGTGCCAGTAGGGAGGGGACAGGGGGCAGTCAGCCCCAGCATTTT
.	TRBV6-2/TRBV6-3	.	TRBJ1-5	CASSYWVREAEQPQHF	TGTGCCAGCAGTTACTGGGTCCGGGAAGCAGAACAGCCCCAGCATTTT
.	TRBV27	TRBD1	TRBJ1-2	CASNSRQGTDGYTF	TGTGCCAGCAATTCAAGACAGGGGACAGATGGCTACACCTTC
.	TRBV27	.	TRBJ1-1	CASSSPRGVTEAFF	TGTGCCAGCAGTTCCCCACGGGGGGTCACTGAAGCTTTCTTT
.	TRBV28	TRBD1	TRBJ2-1	CASSTGTDWNEQFF	TGTGCCAGCAGCACCGGGACAGACTGGAATGAGCAGTTCTTC
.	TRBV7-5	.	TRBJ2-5	CARRYRVKETQYF	TGTGCCAGAAGATACAGGGTGAAAGAGACCCAGTACTTC
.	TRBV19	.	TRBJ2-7	CASSIGSGSYEQYF	TGTGCCAGTAGTATAGGGAGCGGTTCCTACGAGCAGTACTTC
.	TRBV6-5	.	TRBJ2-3	CASSRVREGGTQYF	TGTGCCTCCAGCCGGGTCCGGGAAGGTGGTACGCAGTATTTT
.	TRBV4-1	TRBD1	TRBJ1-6	CASTTGIGSPLHF	TGCGCCAGCACGACAGGGATCGGTTCACCCCTCCACTTT
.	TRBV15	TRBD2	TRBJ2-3	CATSGGGPLTDTQYF	TGTGCCACCAGCGGCGGGGGGCCCCTCACAGATACGCAGTATTTT
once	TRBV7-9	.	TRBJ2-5	CASSWWAEETQYF	TGTGCCAGCAGCTGGTGGGCCGAGGAGACCCAGTACTTC
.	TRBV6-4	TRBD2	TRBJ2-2	CASSDSTSGAGELFF	TGTGCCAGCAGTGACTCGACTAGCGGGGCCGGGGAGCTGTTTTTT